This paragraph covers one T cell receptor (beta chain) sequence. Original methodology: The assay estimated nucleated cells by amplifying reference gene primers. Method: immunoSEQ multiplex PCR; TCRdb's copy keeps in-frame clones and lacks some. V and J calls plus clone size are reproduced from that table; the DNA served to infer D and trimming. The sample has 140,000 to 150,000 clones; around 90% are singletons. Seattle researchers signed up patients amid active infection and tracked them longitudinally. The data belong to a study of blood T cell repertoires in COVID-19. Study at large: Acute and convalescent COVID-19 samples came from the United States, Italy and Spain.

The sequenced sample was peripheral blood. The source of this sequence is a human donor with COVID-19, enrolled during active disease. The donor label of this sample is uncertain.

CDR3 nucleotide sequence: TGTGCCAGCAGCAGGACAGGGGCGATGAACACTGAAGCTTTCTTT. This translates into CASSRTGAMNTEAFF. The V call is TRBV11-2, the J call TRBJ1-1, with TRBD1 matching 9 bases. V was clipped by 5 bases and J by 0 bases; unmatched bases: 4. Germline assignment: CDR1 SGHAT and CDR2 FQNNGV. The CDR3 has 15 residues.